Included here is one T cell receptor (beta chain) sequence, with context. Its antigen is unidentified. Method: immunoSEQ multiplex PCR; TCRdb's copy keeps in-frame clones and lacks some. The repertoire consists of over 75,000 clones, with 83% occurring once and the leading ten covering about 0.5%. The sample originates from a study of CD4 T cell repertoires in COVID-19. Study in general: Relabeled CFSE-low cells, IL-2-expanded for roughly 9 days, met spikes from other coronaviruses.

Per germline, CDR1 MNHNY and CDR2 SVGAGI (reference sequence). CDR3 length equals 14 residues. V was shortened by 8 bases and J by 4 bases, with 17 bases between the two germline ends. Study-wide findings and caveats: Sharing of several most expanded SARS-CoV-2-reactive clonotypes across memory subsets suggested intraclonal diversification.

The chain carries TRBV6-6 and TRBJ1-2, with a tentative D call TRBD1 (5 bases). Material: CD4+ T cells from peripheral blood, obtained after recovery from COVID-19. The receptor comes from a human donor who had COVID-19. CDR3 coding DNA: TGTGCCAGCGTTCGGGGGACCTATGGCTATGGCTACACCTTC. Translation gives CASVRGTYGYGYTF.